This TCR beta chain emerged from a study of blood T cell repertoires in COVID-19. Study in general: Samples taken during acute and convalescent COVID-19 were collected in the United States, Italy and Spain. In each case, the material was cDNA or gDNA derived from T cells, B-cell-depleted T cells, or PBMCs.

Everyone who took part was roughly 18 to 89 years old, and they came from about 25 US areas. How the authors handled the data: Amplification of reference gene primers provided the estimated nucleated cell counts. Some clones are missing from TCRdb's copy, which holds only in-frame ones; the method was immunoSEQ multiplex PCR. V and J calls and clone size are given by that table; D and trimming were obtained from the DNA. This sample has around 250,000 clones; around four fifths occur once, and the top ten carry around 4.1%. The sample taken for sequencing was PBMCs or T cells enriched from blood (not recorded which). The clonotype comes from a man aged 25 to 45 with acute COVID-19.

CDR3 residues: CASSSGLAGAKNIQYF. The DNA for the CDR3 is TGTGCCAGCAGCTCGGGACTAGCGGGAGCCAAAAACATTCAGTACTTC. The chain is built from TRBV7-2 and TRBJ2-4, with TRBD2 matching over 12 bases. Looked up from germline, CDR1 is SGHTA and CDR2 is FQGNSA. Losses at the gene ends were 4 bases for V and 0 bases for J; bases not matched to a gene: 1. The CDR3 covers 16 residues.